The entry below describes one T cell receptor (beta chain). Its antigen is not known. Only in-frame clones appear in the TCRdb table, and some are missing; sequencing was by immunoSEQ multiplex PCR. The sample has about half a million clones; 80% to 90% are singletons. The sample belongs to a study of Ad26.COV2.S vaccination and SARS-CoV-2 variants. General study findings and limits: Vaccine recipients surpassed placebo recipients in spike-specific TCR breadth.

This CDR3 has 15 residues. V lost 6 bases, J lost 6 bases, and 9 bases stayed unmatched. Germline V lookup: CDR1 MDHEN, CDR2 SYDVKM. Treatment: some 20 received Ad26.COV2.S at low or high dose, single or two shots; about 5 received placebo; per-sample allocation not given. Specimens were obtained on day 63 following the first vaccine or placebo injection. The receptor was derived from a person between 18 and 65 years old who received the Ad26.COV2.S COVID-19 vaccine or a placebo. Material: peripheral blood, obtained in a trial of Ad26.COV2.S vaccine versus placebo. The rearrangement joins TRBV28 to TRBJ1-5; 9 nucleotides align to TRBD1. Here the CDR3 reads CASSSSGTGFQPQHF. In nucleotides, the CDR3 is TGTGCCAGCAGCTCCTCCGGGACAGGGTTTCAGCCCCAGCATTTT.